The 4 T cell receptor beta chains listed next were all sequenced from one sample in a study of blood T cell repertoires in COVID-19 (dated by TCRdb to about 2020). Library creation used the immunoSEQ multiplex PCR assay. TCRdb stores this immuneACCESS table with in-frame sequences only. Part of the clones is absent; in the studies checked, under half of the shortfall reflects unresolved V genes, and no reason is known for the rest. The table for this sample lists 75,000 to 95,000 clones; more than 75% of them were counted only once. The ten largest clones add up to under 25% of the sample. The specimen sequenced was peripheral blood. These receptors all come from a human donor in a cohort sampled during active COVID-19.

The rearrangement uses TRBV7-2 and TRBJ2-7; TRBD2 agrees at 9 bases. Germline CDR1 and CDR2: SGHTA and FQGNSA. This CDR3 is 14 amino acids long. V was pared by 4 bases and J by 6 bases, with 7 bases of the junction left unmatched. This chain's CDR3 is CASSSLAGGLEQYF. The CDR3 DNA follows: TGTGCCAGCAGCTCCCTGGCGGGGGGGCTCGAGCAGTACTTC.

V is TRBV5-1 and J is TRBJ2-7; TRBD1 might be the D (6 bases). The CDR3 loop spans 16 amino acids. Germline V gene sequence: CDR1 SGHRS, CDR2 YFSETQ. The V gene lost 5 bases and the J gene lost 3 bases, with 21 bases spanning the gap. This CDR3 reads CASRGWSRQGHYEQYF. The CDR3 DNA is TGCGCCAGCAGAGGTTGGTCGAGGCAGGGGCACTACGAGCAGTACTTC. Filled out from reference TRBV5-1 and TRBJ2-7, the complete variable domain reads KAGVTQTPRYLIKTRGQQVTLSCSPISGHRSVSWYQQTPGQGLQFLFEYFSETQRNKGNFPGRFSGRQFSNSRSEMNVSTLELGDSALYLCASRGWSRQGHYEQYFGPGTRLTVT.

The sample holds a few counts of this clone. The J gene is TRBJ2-7, the V gene TRBV3-1 (or the pseudogene TRBV3-2), with 8 bases lining up with TRBD2. The CDR3 is made up of 14 amino acids. V shed 4 bases and J 3 bases; nucleotides not matched to a gene: 5. Germline CDR1 and CDR2: LGHDT and YNNKEL (reference sequence). The CDR3 protein is CASSRAGTSYEQYF. The CDR3 DNA sequence: TGTGCCAGCAGCCGTGCCGGGACTAGCTACGAGCAGTACTTC.

The rearrangement links TRBV9 to TRBJ2-1; TRBD2 matches at 9 bases. CDR3 length: 16 amino acids. CDR1 and CDR2 from the germline V gene are SGDLS and YYNGEE. V dropped 0 bases and J dropped 6; count of bases not matched to a gene: 7. CDR3 sequence (DNA): TGTGCCAGCAGCGTAGGCCGGGCGGGAGGGCTCAATGAGCAGTTCTTC. Protein: CASSVGRAGGLNEQFF.